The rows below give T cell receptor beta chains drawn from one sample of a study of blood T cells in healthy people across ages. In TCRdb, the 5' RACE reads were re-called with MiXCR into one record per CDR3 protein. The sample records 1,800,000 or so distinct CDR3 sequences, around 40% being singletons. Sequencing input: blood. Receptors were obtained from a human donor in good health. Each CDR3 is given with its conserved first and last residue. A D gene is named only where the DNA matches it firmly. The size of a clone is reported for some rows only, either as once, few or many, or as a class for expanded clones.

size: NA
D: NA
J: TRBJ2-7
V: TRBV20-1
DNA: TGCAGTGCTAGAGGGTCCTCCAGGGTCTACGAGCAGTACTTC
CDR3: CSARGSSRVYEQYF

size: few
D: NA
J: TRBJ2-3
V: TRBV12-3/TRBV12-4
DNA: TGTGCCAGCAGTCGCCACAGGGGAGGTGAAGATACGCAGTATTTT
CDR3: CASSRHRGGEDTQYF

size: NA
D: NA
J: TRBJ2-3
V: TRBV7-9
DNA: TGTGCCAGCAGCTCTTCAGCGGGTGGACCAGATACGCAGTATTTT
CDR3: CASSSSAGGPDTQYF

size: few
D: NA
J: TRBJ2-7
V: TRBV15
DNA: TGTGCCACCAGCATTTGGGGGTCGGGGTACGAGCAGTACTTC
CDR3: CATSIWGSGYEQYF

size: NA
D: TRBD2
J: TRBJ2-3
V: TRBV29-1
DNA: TGCAGCGTGAACCGAGGGACTAGCGGGGTCTTGGCAGATACGCAGTATTTT
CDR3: CSVNRGTSGVLADTQYF

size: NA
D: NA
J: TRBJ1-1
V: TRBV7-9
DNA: TGTGCCAGCAGCTTTTCCCGGGAAATCGGAGGGACTGAAGCTTTCTTT
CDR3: CASSFSREIGGTEAFF

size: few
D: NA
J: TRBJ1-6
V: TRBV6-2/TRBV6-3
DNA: TGTGCCAGCAGTTACTTGGGGCCACCCCTCCACTTT
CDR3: CASSYLGPPLHF

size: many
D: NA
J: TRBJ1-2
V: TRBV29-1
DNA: TGCAGCGCATCAGGAGGAGAGGGCTACACCTTC
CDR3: CSASGGEGYTF

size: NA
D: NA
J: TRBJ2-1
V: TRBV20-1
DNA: TGCAGTGCTCAACCTAACACTTTCGATGAGCAGTTCTTC
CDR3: CSAQPNTFDEQFF

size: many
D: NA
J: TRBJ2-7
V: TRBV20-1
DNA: TGCAGTGCTAGAGCACAAGGGACGGGGATTTTCAACGAGCAGTACTTC
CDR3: CSARAQGTGIFNEQYF

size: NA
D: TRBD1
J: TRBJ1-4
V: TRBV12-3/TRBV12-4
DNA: TGTGCCAGCAGAAGGGACAGCGATAATGAAAAACTGTTTTTT
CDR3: CASRRDSDNEKLFF

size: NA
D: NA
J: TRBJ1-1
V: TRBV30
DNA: TGTGCCTGGAGTCGGGTCCCACAGTATGCTTTCTTT
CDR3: CAWSRVPQYAFF

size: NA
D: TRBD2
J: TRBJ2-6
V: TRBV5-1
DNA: TGCGCCAGCAGCTTTACTAGCGGGGCGTACTCTGGGGCCAACGTCCTGACTTTC
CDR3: CASSFTSGAYSGANVLTF

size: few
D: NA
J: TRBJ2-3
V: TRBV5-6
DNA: TGTGCCAGCAGCTTGTCCGGAATCACCAACACAGATACGCAGTATTTT
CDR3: CASSLSGITNTDTQYF

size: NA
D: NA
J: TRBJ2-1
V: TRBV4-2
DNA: TGTGCCAGCAGCCAAGGGGGAGGGGGGTTCCAGTTCTTC
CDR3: CASSQGGGGFQFF

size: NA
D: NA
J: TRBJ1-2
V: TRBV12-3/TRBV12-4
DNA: TGTGCCGGATACAGTGCTGCGGGCTACACCTTC
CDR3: CAGYSAAGYTF

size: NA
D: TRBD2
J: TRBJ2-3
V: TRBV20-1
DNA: TGCAGTGCTAGTTTCCCTAGCGGGGGCTATACGCAGTATTTT
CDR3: CSASFPSGGYTQYF

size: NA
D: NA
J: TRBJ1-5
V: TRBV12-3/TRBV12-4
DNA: TGTGCCAGCAACGTAGGTGGCAATCAGCCCCAGCATTTT
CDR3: CASNVGGNQPQHF

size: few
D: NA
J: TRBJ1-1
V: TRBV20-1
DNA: TGCAGTGCTAGGCCCTATTGGGACACTGAAGCTTTCTTT
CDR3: CSARPYWDTEAFF

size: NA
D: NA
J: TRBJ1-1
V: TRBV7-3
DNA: TGTGCCAGCAGCCCGGGGACCACTGGGGGTGAAGCTTTCTTT
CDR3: CASSPGTTGGEAFF

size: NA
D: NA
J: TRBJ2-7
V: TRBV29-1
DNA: TGCAGCGTTGCCCGGGACCCTTCCTACGAGCAGTACTTC
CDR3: CSVARDPSYEQYF

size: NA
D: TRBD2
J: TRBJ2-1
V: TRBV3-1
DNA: TGTGCCAGCAGGTCCATGTGGGCGGCGGGGGATGAGCAGTTCTTC
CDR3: CASRSMWAAGDEQFF

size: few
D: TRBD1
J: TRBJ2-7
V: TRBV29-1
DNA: TGCAGCGTTGCGGCCGGGACAGGGGATGTCGAGCAGTACTTC
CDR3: CSVAAGTGDVEQYF

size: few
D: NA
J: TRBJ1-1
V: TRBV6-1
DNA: TGTGCCAGCACCTCGGGACGCATGAACACTGAAGCTTTCTTT
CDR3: CASTSGRMNTEAFF

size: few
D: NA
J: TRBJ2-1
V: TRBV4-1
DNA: TGCGCCAGCAGCCAAGAGTGGGGGGTCAATGAGCAGTTCTTC
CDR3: CASSQEWGVNEQFF

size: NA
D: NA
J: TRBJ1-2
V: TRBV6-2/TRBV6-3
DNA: TGTGCCAGCAGGGAAAGACGCTATGGCTACACCTTC
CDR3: CASRERRYGYTF

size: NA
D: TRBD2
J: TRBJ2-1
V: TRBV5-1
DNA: TGCGCCAGCAGCACCGGGACTAGCGGCGGGGATGAGCAGTTCTTC
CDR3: CASSTGTSGGDEQFF

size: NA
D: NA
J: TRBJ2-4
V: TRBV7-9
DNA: TGTGCCAGCAGCTTTGCGGACTCAAAGCAGTACTTC
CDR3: CASSFADSKQYF

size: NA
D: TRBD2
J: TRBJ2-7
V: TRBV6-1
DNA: TGTGCCACCCATAGCGGGGGGGCCACATTTGTAGTTATAGACGAGCAGTACTTC
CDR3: CATHSGGATFVVIDEQYF

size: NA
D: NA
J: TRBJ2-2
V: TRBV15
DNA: TGTGCCACCAGCAGGGGTGGACAGAACACCGGGGAGCTGTTTTTT
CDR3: CATSRGGQNTGELFF

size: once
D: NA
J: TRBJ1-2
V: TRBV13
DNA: TGTGCCAGCAGCTTAGATGGGGGACTCCCCGGGACGGGAGGCTACACCTTC
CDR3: CASSLDGGLPGTGGYTF

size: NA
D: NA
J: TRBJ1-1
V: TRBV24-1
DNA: TGTGCCACCAGTGATTATCCCACTGAAGCTTTCTTT
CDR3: CATSDYPTEAFF

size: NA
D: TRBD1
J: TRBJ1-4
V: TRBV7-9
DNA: TGTGCCAGCAGCTTAGCGGATAGACAGGGAGGTGAAAAACTGTTTTTT
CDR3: CASSLADRQGGEKLFF

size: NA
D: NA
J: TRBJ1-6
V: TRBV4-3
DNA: TGCGCCAGCAGCCAAGGACAGGAGGGTTCACCCCTCCACTTT
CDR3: CASSQGQEGSPLHF

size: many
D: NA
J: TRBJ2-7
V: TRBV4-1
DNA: TGCGCCAGCAGCCAAGGAAACTACGAGCAGTACTTC
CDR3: CASSQGNYEQYF

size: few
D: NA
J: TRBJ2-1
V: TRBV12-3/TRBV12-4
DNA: TGTGCCAGCAGTCACATGGGACTCCACAATGAGCAGTTCTTC
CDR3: CASSHMGLHNEQFF

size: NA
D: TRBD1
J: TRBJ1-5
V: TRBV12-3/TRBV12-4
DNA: TGTGCCAGCAGTCCCCATAGGGGGACAGGGAATCAGCCCCAGCATTTT
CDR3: CASSPHRGTGNQPQHF

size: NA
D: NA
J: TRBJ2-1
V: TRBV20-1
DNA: TGCAGTGCCCGGGGACTGTACAATGAGCAGTTCTTC
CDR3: CSARGLYNEQFF

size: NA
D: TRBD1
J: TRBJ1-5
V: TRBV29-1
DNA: TGCAGCGTTAGGACAGGAGGGGAGAGTCAGCCCCAGCATTTT
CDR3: CSVRTGGESQPQHF

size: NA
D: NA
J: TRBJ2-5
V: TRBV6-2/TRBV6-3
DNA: TGTGCCAGCAGTTACTGGGGCGGCCAAGAGACCCAGTACTTC
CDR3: CASSYWGGQETQYF

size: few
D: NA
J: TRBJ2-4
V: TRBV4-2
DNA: TGTGCCAGCAGCCAAGATCTAGACGGAAACATTCAGTACTTC
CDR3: CASSQDLDGNIQYF